The clone carrying this TCR beta chain has at least ten counts. Antigen specificity is unknown. CDR1 is MRHNA and CDR2 is SNTAGT in the germline V gene. There are 17 residues in the CDR3. Trimming removed 3 bases at V and 1 base at J, with 17 bases between. Unique molecular identifiers were used to barcode this TCRbeta library. Using its own MiXCR run on the PCR reads, TCRdb lists one record per CDR3 protein. The sample includes some 200,000 distinct CDR3 sequences, approximately 6.9% of them seen just once. This record belongs to a study of T-cell reconstitution after alpha-beta-depleted transplantation in children. Study-level results: Approximately two months post-transplant, alpha-beta T cells reportedly originated from several hundred expanded graft clones. Fresh T-cell production supplied most of the T-cell counts and diversity seen one year after transplant. From surviving recipient T cells and thymic progenitors came the high day-60 TCRbeta diversity observed in some patients.

The rearrangement uses TRBV6-4 and TRBJ2-3; D is unresolved. Sequences were derived from PBMCs, sampled before TCRalphabeta/CD19-depleted stem cell transplant. The source is a boy aged 2 to 9 with acute lymphoblastic leukemia, due to receive a stem cell transplant. The CDR3 loop reads CASSEVVKLPGTDTQYF. The CDR3 nucleotides are TGTGCCAGCAGTGAGGTTGTGAAGCTTCCCGGCACAGATACGCAGTATTTT.